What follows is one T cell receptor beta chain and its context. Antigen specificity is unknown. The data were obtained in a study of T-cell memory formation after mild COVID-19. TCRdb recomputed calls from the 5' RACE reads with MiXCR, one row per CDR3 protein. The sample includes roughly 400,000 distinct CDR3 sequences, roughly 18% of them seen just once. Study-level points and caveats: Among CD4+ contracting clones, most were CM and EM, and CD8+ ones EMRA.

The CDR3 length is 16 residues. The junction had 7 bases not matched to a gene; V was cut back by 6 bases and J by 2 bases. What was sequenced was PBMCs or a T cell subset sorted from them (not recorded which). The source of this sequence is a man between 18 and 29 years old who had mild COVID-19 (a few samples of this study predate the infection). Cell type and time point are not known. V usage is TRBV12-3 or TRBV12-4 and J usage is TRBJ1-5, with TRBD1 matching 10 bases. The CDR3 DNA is TGTGCCAGCAGCCCTTACGGGACAGGGGGCAATCAGCCCCAGCATTTT. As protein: CASSPYGTGGNQPQHF.